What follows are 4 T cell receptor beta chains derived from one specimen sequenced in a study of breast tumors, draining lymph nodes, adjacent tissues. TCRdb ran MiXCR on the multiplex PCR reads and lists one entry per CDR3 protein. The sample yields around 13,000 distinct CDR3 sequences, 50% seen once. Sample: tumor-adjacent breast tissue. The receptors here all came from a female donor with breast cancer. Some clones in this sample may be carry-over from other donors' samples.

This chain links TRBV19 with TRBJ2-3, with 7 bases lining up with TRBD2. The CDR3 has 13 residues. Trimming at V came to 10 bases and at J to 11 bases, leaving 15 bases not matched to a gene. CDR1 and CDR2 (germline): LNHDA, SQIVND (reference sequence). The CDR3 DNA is TGTGCCATTCGGGGGGACCAACAAGGAGTGCAGTATTTT. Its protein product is CAIRGDQQGVQYF. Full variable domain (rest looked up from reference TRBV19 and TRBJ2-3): DGGITQSPKYLFRKEGQNVTLSCEQNLNHDAMYWYRQDPGQGLRLIYYSQIVNDFQKGDIAEGYSVSREKKESFPLTVTSAQKNPTAFYLCAIRGDQQGVQYFGPGTRLTVL.

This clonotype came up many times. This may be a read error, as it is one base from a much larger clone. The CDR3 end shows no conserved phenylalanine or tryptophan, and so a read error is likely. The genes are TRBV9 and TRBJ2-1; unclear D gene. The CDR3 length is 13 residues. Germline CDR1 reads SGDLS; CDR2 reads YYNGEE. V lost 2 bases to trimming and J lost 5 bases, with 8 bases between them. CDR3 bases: TGTGCCAGCAGCGTGGATCTCCACAATGAGCAGTTCTCC. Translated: CASSVDLHNEQFS.

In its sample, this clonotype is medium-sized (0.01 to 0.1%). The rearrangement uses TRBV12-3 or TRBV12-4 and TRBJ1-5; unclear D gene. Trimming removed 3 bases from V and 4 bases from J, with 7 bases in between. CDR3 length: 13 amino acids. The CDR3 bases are TGTGCCAGCAGTTTTCGGGAGAATCAGCCCCAGCATTTT. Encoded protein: CASSFRENQPQHF.

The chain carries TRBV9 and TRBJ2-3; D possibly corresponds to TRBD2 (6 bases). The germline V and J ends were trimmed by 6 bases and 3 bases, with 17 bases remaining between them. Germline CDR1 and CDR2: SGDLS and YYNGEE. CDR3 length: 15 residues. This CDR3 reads CASTPVGGGTDTQYF. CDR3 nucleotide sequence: TGTGCCAGCACCCCCGTTGGTGGGGGGACAGATACGCAGTATTTT.